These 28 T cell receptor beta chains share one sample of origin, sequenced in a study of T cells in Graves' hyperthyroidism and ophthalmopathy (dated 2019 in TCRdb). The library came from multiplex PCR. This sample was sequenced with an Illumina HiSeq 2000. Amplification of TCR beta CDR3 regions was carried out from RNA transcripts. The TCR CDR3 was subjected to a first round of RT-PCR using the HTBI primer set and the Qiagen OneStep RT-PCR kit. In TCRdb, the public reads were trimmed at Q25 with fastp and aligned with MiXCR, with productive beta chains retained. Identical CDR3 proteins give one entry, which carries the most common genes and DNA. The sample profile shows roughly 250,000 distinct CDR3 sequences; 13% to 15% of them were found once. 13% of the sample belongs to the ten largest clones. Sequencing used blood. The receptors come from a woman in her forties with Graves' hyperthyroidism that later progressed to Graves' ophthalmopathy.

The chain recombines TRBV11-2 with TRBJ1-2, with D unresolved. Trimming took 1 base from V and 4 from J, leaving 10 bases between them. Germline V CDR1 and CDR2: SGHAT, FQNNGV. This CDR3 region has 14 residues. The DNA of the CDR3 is TGTGCCAGCAGCTTAGCAAGGATTTCCTATGGCTACACCTTC. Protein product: CASSLARISYGYTF.

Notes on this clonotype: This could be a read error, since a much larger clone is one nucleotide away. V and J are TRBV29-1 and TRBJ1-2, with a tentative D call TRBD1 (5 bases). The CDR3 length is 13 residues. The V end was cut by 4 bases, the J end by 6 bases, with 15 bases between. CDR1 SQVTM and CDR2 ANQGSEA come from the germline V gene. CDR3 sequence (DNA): TGCAGCGTTGCGGGGGGTAATGACGATGGCTACACCTTC. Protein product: CSVAGGNDDGYTF.

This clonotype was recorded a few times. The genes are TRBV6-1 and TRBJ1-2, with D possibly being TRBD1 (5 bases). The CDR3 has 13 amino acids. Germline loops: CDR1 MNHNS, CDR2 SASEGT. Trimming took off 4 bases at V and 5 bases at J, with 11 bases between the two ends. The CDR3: CASSAQVGYGYTF. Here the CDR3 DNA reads TGTGCCAGCAGTGCACAGGTAGGATATGGCTACACCTTC.

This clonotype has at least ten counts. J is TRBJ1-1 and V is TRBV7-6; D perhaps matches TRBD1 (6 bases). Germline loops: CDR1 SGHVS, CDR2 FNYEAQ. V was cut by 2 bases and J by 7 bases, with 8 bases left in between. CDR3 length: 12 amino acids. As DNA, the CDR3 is TGTGCCAGCAGCTTAACAGGGTATGAAGCTTTCTTT. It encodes CASSLTGYEAFF.

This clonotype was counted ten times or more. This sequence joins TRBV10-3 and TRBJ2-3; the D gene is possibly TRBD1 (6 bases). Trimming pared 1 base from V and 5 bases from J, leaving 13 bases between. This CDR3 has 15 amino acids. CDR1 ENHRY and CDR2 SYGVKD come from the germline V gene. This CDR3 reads CAISEFTGQRDTQYF. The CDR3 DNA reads TGTGCCATCAGTGAGTTTACAGGACAGAGAGATACGCAGTATTTT.

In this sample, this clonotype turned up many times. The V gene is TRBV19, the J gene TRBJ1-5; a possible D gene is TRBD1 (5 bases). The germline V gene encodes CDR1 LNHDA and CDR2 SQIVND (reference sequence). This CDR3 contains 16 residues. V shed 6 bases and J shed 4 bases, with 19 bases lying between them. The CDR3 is CASRDPFRVANQPQHF. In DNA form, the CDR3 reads TGTGCCAGTAGAGACCCATTCAGGGTAGCGAATCAGCCCCAGCATTTT.

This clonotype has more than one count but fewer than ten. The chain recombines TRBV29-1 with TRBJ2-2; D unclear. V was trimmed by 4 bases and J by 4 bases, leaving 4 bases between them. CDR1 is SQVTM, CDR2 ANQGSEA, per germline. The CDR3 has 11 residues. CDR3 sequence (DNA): TGCAGCGTTGCTAGCACCGGGGAGCTGTTTTTT. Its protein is CSVASTGELFF.

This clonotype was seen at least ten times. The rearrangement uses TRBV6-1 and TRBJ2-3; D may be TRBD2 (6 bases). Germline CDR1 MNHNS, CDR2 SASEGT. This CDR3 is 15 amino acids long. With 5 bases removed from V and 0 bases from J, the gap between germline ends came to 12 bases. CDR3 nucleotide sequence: TGTGCCAGCAGTAGGGAGGCAGGGAGCACAGATACGCAGTATTTT. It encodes CASSREAGSTDTQYF.

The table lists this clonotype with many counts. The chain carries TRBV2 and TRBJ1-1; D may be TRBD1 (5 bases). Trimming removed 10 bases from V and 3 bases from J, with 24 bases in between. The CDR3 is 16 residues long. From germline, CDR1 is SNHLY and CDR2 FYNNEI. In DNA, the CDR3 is TGTGCCACCCTAGGACCTCCTGAATCGGGGGACACTGAAGCTTTCTTT. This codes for CATLGPPESGDTEAFF.

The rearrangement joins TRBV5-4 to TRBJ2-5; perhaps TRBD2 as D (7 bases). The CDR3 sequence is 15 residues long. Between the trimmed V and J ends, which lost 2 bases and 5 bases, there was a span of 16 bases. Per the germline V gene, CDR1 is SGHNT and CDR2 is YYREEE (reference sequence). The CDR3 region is CASSFWGGQWETQYF. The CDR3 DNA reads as TGTGCCAGCAGCTTCTGGGGGGGCCAGTGGGAGACCCAGTACTTC.

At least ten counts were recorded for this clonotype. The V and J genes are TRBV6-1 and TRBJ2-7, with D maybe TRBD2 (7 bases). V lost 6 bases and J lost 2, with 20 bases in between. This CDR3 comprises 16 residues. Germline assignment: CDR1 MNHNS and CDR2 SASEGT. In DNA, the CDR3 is TGTGCCAGCAGCCATACCGCAGCGGGACACCCCTACGAGCAGTACTTC. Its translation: CASSHTAAGHPYEQYF.

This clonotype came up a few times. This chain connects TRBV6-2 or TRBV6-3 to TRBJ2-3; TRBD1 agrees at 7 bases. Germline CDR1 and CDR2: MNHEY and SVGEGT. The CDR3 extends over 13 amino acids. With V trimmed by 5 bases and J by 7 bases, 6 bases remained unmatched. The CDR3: CASSPSGGNTQYF. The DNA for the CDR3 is TGTGCCAGCAGTCCATCAGGGGGAAATACGCAGTATTTT.

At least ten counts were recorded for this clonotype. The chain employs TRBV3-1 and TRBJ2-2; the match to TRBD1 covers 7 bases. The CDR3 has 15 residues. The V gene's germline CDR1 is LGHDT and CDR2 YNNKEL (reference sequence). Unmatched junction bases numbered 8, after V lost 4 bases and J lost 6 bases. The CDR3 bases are TGTGCCAGCAGCCCGACAGGGAATATCGCCGGGGAGCTGTTTTTT. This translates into CASSPTGNIAGELFF. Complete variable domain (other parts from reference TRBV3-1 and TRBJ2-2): DTAVSQTPKYLVTQMGNDKSIKCEQNLGHDTMYWYKQDSKKFLKIMFSYNNKELIINETVPNRFSPKSPDKAHLNLHINSLELGDSAVYFCASSPTGNIAGELFFGEGSRLTVL.

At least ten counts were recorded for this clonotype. The CDR3 is CASSRRGLAELSSYEQYF. The CDR3 region has the DNA TGTGCCAGCAGCCGGCGGGGACTAGCGGAACTGAGCTCCTACGAGCAGTACTTC. The genes are TRBV7-8 and TRBJ2-7, with 11 bases that match TRBD2. V shed 5 bases and J 0 bases; nucleotides not matched to a gene: 12. This CDR3 is 18 amino acids long. The germline V gene has CDR1 SGHVS and CDR2 FQNEAQ.

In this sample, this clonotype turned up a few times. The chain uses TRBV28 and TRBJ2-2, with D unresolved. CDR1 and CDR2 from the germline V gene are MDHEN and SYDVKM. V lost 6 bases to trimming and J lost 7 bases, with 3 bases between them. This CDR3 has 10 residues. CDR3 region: CASRSGELFF. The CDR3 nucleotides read TGTGCCAGCAGGAGCGGGGAGCTGTTTTTT.

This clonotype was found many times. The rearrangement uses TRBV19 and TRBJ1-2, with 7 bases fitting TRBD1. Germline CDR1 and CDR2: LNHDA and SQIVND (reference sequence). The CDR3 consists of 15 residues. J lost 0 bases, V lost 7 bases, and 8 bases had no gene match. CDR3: CASNIQGTANYGYTF. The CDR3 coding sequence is TGTGCCAGTAACATCCAGGGGACAGCTAACTATGGCTACACCTTC.

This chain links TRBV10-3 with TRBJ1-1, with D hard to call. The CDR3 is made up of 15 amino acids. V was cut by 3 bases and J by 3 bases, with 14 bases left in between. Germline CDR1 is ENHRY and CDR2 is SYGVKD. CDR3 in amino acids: CAISERQVLDTEAFF. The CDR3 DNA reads TGTGCCATCAGTGAAAGGCAGGTCCTGGACACTGAAGCTTTCTTT.

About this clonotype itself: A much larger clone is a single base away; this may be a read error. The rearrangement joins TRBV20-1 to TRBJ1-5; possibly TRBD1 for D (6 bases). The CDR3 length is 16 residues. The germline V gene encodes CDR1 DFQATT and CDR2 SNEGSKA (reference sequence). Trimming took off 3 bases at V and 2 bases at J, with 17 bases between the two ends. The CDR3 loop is CSARVIGRGRNQPQHF. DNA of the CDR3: TGCAGTGCTAGGGTCATAGGACGGGGGCGCAATCAGCCCCAGCATTTT.

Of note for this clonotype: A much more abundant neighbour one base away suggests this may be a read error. CDR3 loop: CASSRDSPYNEQFF. The CDR3 bases are TGTGCCAGCAGCCGGGACAGTCCATACAATGAGCAGTTCTTC. V and J are TRBV6-2 or TRBV6-3 and TRBJ2-1; TRBD1 aligns across 7 bases. This CDR3 region has 14 residues. CDR1 is MNHEY and CDR2 is SVGEGT in the germline V gene. Unmatched junction bases numbered 6, after V lost 6 bases and J lost 4 bases.

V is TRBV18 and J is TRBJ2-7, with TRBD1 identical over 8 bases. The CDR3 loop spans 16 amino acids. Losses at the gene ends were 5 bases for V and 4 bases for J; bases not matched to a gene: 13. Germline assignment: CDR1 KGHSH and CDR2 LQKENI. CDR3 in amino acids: CASSGQRGRGHYEQYF. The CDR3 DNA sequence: TGTGCCAGCTCAGGCCAGAGGGGCAGGGGGCATTACGAGCAGTACTTC.

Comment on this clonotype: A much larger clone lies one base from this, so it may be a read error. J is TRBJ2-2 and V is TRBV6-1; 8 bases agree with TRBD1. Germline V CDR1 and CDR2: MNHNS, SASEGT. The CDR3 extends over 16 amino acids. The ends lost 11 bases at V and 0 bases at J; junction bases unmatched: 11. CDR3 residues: CAGITRDRSNTGELFF. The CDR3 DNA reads TGTGCCGGCATCACCCGGGACAGGTCGAACACCGGGGAGCTGTTTTTT.

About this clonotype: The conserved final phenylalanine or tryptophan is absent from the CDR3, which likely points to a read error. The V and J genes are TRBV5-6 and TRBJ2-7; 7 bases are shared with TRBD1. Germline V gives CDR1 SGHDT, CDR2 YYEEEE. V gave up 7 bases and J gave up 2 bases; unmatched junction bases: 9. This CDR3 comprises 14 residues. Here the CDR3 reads CASYRQGWPYEQYL. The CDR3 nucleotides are TGTGCCAGCTACCGACAGGGATGGCCCTACGAGCAGTACCTC.

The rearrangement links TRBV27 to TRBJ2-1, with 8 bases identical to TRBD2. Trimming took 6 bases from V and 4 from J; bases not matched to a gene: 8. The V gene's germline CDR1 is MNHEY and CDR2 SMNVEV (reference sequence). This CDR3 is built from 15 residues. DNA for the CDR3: TGTGCCAGCAGCCGAGCGGGAGCGTCGTACAATGAGCAGTTCTTC. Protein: CASSRAGASYNEQFF.

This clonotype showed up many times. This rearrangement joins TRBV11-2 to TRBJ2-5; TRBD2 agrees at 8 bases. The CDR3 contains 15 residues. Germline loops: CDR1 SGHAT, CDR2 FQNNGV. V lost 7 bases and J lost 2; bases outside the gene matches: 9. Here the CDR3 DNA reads TGTGCCAGCACCGTTGGGGCTAGCGGGCAAGAGACCCAGTACTTC. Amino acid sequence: CASTVGASGQETQYF.

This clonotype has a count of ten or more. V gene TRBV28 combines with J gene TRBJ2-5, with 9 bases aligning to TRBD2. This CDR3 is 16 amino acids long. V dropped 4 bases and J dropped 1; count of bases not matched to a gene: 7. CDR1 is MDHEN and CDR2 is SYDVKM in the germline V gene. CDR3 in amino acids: CASSSRLAAIQETQYF. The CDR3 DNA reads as TGTGCCAGCAGTTCCCGACTAGCGGCAATCCAAGAGACCCAGTACTTC.

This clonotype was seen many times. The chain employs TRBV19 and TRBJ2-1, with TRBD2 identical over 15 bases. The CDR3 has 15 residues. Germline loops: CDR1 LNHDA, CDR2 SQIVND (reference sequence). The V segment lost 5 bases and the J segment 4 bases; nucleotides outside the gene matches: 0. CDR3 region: CASSGTSGRYNEQFF. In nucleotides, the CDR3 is TGTGCCAGTAGTGGGACTAGCGGGAGGTACAATGAGCAGTTCTTC.

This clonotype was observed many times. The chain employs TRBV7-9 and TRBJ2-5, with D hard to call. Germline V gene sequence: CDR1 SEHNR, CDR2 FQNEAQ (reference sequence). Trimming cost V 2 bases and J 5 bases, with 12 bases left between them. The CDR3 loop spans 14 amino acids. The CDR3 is CASSLIHGLETQYF. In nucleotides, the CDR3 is TGTGCCAGCAGCTTAATACATGGTCTCGAGACCCAGTACTTC.

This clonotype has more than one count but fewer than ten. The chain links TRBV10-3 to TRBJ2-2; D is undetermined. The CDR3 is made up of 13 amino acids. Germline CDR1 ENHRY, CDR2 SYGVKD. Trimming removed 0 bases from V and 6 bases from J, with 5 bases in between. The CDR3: CAISESGAGELFF. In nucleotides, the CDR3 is TGTGCCATCAGTGAGTCTGGGGCCGGGGAGCTGTTTTTT.